This T cell receptor beta chain derives from a study of beta chain features in type 1 diabetes. Looking at the study overall: Similarity in age, gender and cell yields was seen between patients and healthy donors. Findings and caveats of the study: Moderate yet significant TCRB CDR3 shortening was seen in Type 1 diabetes patients in all four CD4+ subsets.

There are a few counts of this clone. Its specificity is unknown. Reverse transcribing all isolated RNA meant expressed TCRB transcripts were sequenced. The protocol was immunoSEQ multiplex PCR, while the TCRdb copy is restricted to in-frame clones and leaves out a portion. The sample contains hundreds of thousands of clones, roughly 13% of which appear only once. The CDR3 is 15 residues long. Germline CDR1 is SEHNR and CDR2 is FQNEAQ (reference sequence). J was trimmed by 3 bases and V by 1 base; bases with no gene match: 0. The J gene is TRBJ1-4, the V gene TRBV7-9, with 9 bases matching TRBD1. The material sequenced was naive CD4+ T cells from blood. This clonotype was obtained from a woman between 40 and 55 years old in good health. The CDR3 protein is CASSLGTGANEKLFF. CDR3 nucleotide sequence: TGTGCCAGCAGCTTAGGGACAGGGGCTAATGAAAAACTGTTTTTT.